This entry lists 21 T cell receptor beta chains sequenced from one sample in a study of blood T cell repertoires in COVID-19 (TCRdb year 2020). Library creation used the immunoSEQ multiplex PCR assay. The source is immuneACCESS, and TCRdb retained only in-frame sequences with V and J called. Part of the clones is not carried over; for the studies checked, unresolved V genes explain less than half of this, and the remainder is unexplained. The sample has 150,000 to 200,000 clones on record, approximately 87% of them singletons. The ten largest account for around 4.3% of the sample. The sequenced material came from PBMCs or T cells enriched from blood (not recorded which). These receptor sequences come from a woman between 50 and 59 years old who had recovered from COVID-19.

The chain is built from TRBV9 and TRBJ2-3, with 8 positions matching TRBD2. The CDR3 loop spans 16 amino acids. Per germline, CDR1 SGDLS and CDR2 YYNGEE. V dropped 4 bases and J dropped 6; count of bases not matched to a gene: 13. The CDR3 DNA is TGTGCCAGCAGCCCGATGGGGGGTAGCGGGGAGGATACGCAGTATTTT. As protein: CASSPMGGSGEDTQYF.

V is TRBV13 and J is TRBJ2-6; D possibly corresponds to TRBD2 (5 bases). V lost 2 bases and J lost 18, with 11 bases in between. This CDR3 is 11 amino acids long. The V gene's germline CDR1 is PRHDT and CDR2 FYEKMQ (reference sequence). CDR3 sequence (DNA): TGTGCCAGCAGCTTAAGAGGGCCCCCGACTTTC. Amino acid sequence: CASSLRGPPTF.

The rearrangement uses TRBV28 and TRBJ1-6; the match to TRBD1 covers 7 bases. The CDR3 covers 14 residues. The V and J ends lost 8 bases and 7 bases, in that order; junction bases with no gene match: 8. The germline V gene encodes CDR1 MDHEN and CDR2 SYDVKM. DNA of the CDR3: TGTGCCAGCGTAACAGGGGTGCGCAATTCACCCCTCCACTTT. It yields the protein CASVTGVRNSPLHF.

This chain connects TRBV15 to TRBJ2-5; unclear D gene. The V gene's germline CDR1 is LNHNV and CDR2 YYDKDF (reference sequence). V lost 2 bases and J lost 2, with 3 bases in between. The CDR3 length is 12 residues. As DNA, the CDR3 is TGTGCCACCAGCAGACTTCAAGAGACCCAGTACTTC. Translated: CATSRLQETQYF.

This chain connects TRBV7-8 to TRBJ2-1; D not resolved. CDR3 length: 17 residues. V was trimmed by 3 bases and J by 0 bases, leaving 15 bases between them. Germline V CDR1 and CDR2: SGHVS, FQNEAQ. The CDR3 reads CASSFRKPPSSYNEQFF. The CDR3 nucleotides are TGTGCCAGCAGCTTTCGTAAGCCTCCAAGCTCCTACAATGAGCAGTTCTTC.

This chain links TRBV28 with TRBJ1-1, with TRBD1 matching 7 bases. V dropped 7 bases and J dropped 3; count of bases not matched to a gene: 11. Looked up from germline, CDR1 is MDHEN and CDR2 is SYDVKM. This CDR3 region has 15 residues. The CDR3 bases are TGTGCCAGCAACATAGAGGGACAGTGGGACACTGAAGCTTTCTTT. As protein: CASNIEGQWDTEAFF.

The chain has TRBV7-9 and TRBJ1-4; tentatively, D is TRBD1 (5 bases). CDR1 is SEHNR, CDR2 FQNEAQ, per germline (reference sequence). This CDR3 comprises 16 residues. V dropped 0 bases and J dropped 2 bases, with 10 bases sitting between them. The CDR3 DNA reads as TGTGCCAGCAGCTTAGCCGGCGGGGGTACTAATGAAAAACTGTTTTTT. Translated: CASSLAGGGTNEKLFF.

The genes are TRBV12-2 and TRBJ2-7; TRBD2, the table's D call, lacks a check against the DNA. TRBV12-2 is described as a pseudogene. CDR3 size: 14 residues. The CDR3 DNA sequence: TGTGCAAGTCGCTTAGCATGGAGGTGGCGCGAGCAGTACGTC. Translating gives CASRLAWRWREQYV.

In DNA form, the CDR3 reads TGCAGCGCTGAGGGGGGGAACACCGGGGAGCTGTTTTTT. Encoded protein: CSAEGGNTGELFF. The rearrangement uses TRBV29-1 and TRBJ2-2; the D gene could be TRBD1 or TRBD2 (6 bases each). Trimming took 7 bases from V and 1 from J, leaving 10 bases between them. The V gene's germline CDR1 is SQVTM and CDR2 ANQGSEA. CDR3 length: 13 amino acids.

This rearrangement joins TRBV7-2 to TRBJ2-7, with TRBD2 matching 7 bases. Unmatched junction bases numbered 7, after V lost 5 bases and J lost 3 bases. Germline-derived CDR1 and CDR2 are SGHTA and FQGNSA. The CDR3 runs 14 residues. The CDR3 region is CASSHSPGGYEQYV. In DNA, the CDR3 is TGTGCCAGCAGCCACTCGCCGGGGGGCTACGAGCAGTACGTC.

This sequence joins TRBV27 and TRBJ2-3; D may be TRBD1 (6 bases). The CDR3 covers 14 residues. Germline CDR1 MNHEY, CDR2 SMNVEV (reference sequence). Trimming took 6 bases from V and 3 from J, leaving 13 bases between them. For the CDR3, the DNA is TGTGCCAGCAGCATCACAGGGATAACAGATACGCAGTATTTT. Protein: CASSITGITDTQYF.

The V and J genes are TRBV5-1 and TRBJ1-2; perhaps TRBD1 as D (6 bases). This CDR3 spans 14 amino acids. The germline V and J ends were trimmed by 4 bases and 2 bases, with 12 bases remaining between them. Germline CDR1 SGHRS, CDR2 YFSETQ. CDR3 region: CASSQITGNYGYTF. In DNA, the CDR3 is TGCGCCAGCAGCCAAATCACAGGGAACTATGGCTACACCTTC.

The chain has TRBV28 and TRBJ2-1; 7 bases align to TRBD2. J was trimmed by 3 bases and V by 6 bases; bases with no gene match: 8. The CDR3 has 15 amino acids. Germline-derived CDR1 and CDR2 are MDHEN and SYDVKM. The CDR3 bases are TGTGCCAGCAGACGAGCTAGCGGCCACTACAATGAGCAGTTCTTC. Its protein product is CASRRASGHYNEQFF.

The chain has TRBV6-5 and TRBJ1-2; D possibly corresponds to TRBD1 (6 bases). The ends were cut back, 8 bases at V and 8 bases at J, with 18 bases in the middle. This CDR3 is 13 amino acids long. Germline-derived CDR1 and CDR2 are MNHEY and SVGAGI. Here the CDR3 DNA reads TGTGCCAGCTCCAGGGGTTGGGAAAGCGGCTACACCTTC. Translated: CASSRGWESGYTF.

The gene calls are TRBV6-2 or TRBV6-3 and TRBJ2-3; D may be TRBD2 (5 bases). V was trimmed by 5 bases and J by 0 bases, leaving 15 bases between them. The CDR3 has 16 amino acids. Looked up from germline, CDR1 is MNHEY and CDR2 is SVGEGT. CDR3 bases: TGTGCCAGCAGTCCCATCGGACGGACTAGCACAGATACGCAGTATTTT. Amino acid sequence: CASSPIGRTSTDTQYF.

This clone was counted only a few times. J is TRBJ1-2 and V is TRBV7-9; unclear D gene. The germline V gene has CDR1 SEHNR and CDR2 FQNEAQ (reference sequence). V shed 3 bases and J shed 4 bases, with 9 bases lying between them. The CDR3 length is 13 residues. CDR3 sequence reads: CASSLVGLYGYTF. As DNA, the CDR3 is TGTGCCAGCAGCTTGGTCGGTCTCTATGGCTACACCTTC.

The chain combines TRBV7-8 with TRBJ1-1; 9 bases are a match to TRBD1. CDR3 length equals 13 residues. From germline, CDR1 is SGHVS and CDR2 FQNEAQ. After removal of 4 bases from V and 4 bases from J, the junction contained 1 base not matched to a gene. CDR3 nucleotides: TGTGCCAGCAGCTCGGACAGGGGCACTGAAGCTTTCTTT. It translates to CASSSDRGTEAFF.

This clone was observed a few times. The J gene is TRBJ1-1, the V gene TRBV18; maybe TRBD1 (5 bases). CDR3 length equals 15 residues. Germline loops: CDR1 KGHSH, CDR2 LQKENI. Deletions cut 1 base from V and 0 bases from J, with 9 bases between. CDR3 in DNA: TGTGCCAGCTCACCACGGGGGGGAATGAACACTGAAGCTTTCTTT. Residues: CASSPRGGMNTEAFF.

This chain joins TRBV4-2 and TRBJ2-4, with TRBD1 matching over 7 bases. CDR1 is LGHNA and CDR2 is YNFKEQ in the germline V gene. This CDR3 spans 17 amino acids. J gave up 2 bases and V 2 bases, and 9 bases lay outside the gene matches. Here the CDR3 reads CASSQLGGRGSKNIQYF. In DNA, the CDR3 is TGTGCCAGCAGCCAACTTGGGGGCAGGGGGTCCAAAAACATTCAGTACTTC.

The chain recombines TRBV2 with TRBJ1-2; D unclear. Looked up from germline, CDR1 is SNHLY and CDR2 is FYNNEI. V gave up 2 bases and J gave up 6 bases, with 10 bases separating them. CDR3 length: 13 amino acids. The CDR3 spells CASSETPRDGYTF. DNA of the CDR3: TGTGCCAGCAGTGAAACTCCGAGGGATGGCTACACCTTC.

CDR3 sequence: CASKPTGGRETQYF. CDR3 DNA: TGTGCCAGCAAGCCGACAGGGGGGAGAGAGACCCAGTACTTC. The rearrangement links TRBV27 to TRBJ2-5; 9 bases match TRBD1. Losses at the gene ends were 7 bases for V and 4 bases for J; bases not matched to a gene: 7. This CDR3 is 14 amino acids long. Germline V gene lookup returns CDR1 MNHEY and CDR2 SMNVEV (reference sequence).